The following is a T cell receptor (beta chain) sequence with its context. Clones were sequenced by immunoSEQ multiplex PCR, and TCRdb holds only the in-frame ones, with some missing. The table includes some 75,000 clones, 65% to 80% detected once. These data come from a study of early stage breast cancer tumors. Study background: The ER+/PR+/HER2- tumors included fewer than 10 ductal and a handful of lobular carcinomas.

Trimming took 3 bases from V and 2 from J; bases not matched to a gene: 12. The germline V gene encodes CDR1 GTSNPN and CDR2 SVGIG (reference sequence). CDR3 size: 17 residues. The chain carries TRBV30 and TRBJ1-5, with 8 nucleotides matching TRBD1. The TCR originated in a person between 55 and 70 years old with breast cancer. Sequencing input: blood. CDR3 region: CAWSAPPDRAGNQPQHF. CDR3 bases: TGTGCCTGGAGCGCCCCCCCGGACAGGGCAGGCAATCAGCCCCAGCATTTT. The variable domain in full, completed from reference TRBV30 and TRBJ1-5, reads SQTIHQWPATLVQPVGSPLSLECTVEGTSNPNLYWYRQAAGRGLQLLFYSVGIGQISSEVPQNLSASRPQDRQFILSSKKLLLSDSGFYLCAWSAPPDRAGNQPQHFGDGTRLSIL.